The source of this TCR beta chain is a study of blood T cell repertoires in COVID-19. Background on the study: Acute and convalescent COVID-19 specimens originated in the United States, Italy and Spain.

TCRdb's copy holds only in-frame clones and misses some; the assay was immunoSEQ multiplex PCR. Of some 80,000 clones in the sample, roughly 90% were seen once. The CDR3 has 14 amino acids. The V gene end was trimmed by 6 bases and the J gene end by 6 bases; junction bases not matched to a gene: 7. Per the germline V gene, CDR1 is KGHSH and CDR2 is LQKENI. Sequences were obtained from peripheral blood. This receptor was taken from a human donor in a cohort sampled during active COVID-19. V gene TRBV18 combines with J gene TRBJ1-5, with 8 bases aligning to TRBD1. The CDR3 is CASSQGQGTQPQHF. The CDR3 coding sequence is TGTGCCAGCTCCCAAGGACAGGGTACTCAGCCCCAGCATTTT.